A single sample is the source of the 7 T cell receptor beta chains below, sequenced in a study of blood T cell repertoires in COVID-19. The repertoire was sequenced with immunoSEQ multiplex PCR; TCRdb's copy has only in-frame clones and lacks some. The profile shows around 320,000 clones, roughly 90% of them singletons. The sample consisted of peripheral blood. The receptors here all came from a man aged 18 to 30 with active or convalescent COVID-19.

V usage is TRBV5-1 and J usage is TRBJ2-1; 9 bases are shared with TRBD1. The V gene end was trimmed by 3 bases and the J gene end by 5 bases; junction bases not matched to a gene: 9. Per the germline V gene, CDR1 is SGHRS and CDR2 is YFSETQ. This CDR3 region has 16 residues. The CDR3 here is CASSSAGTGPNNEQFF. In DNA, the CDR3 is TGCGCCAGCAGCTCCGCCGGGACAGGGCCAAACAATGAGCAGTTCTTC.

The CDR3 is CASSHGWGQGRLNEKLFF. The CDR3 bases are TGTGCCAGCAGCCATGGGTGGGGACAGGGGAGATTAAATGAAAAACTGTTTTTT. The chain has TRBV11-3 and TRBJ1-4, with TRBD1 matching over 10 bases. Trimming at V came to 5 bases and at J to 5 bases, leaving 14 bases not matched to a gene. CDR1 is SGHNT and CDR2 is YENEEA in the germline V gene. The CDR3 spans 18 residues.

This chain uses TRBV13 with TRBJ1-1, with D possibly matching TRBD1 (6 bases). Per germline, CDR1 PRHDT and CDR2 FYEKMQ (reference sequence). The CDR3 runs 15 residues. V lost 0 bases and J 2 bases, leaving 10 bases between the germline ends. CDR3 sequence reads: CASSLGLTGNTEAFF. CDR3 in DNA: TGTGCCAGCAGCTTAGGCCTGACAGGAAACACTGAAGCTTTCTTT.

This clone was seen more than once but under ten times. Other nucleotide sequences in the sample specify the same CDR3. The chain couples TRBV28 to TRBJ1-1; D perhaps matches TRBD1 (5 bases). The germline V gene has CDR1 MDHEN and CDR2 SYDVKM. The V gene lost 2 bases and the J gene lost 1 base, with 8 bases spanning the gap. The CDR3 contains 14 residues. CDR3 DNA sequence: TGTGCCAGCAGTTTACTACAGGCGAACACTGAAGCTTTCTTT. Translating it yields CASSLLQANTEAFF.

This clone was detected only once. The chain employs TRBV7-2 and TRBJ2-3, with TRBD2 as a possible D gene (7 bases). CDR1 is SGHTA and CDR2 is FQGNSA in the germline V gene. Between the trimmed V and J ends, which lost 4 bases and 1 base, there was a span of 15 bases. The CDR3 runs to 16 residues. The chain's CDR3 is CASSSLGGAGTDTQYF. CDR3 coding DNA: TGTGCCAGCAGCTCCCTAGGGGGGGCAGGCACAGATACGCAGTATTTT. Using reference TRBV7-2 and TRBJ2-3 for the parts outside the CDR3, the full variable domain is GAGVSQSPSNKVTEKGKDVELRCDPISGHTALYWYRQSLGQGLEFLIYFQGNSAPDKSGLPSDRFSAERTGGSVSTLTIQRTQQEDSAVYLCASSSLGGAGTDTQYFGPGTRLTVL.

V and J are TRBV6-5 and TRBJ2-6; TRBD1 might be the D (5 bases). Germline CDR1 reads MNHEY; CDR2 reads SVGAGI. The germline V and J ends were trimmed by 6 bases and 4 bases, with 13 bases remaining between them. This CDR3 comprises 15 residues. The CDR3 loop is CASSSTRAGANVLTF. In DNA, the CDR3 is TGTGCCAGCAGCTCCACCAGGGCCGGGGCCAACGTCCTGACTTTC.

This chain uses TRBV7-2 with TRBJ1-4; maybe TRBD1 (5 bases). The V end lost 5 bases, the J end lost 8 bases, and 18 bases lay between the germline ends. The CDR3 is 15 residues long. Germline loops: CDR1 SGHTA, CDR2 FQGNSA. The CDR3 reads CASSHQQGANEKLFF. CDR3 sequence (DNA): TGTGCCAGCAGCCACCAGCAAGGGGCGAACGAAAAACTGTTTTTT.